In its sample, the clone carrying this T cell receptor (beta chain) was seen many times. Read sequence stops 3 residues before the CDR3 end, and the germline J gene provides the missing end. Germline CDR1 and CDR2: MDHEN and SYDVKM. J lost 0 bases, V lost 7 bases, and 6 bases had no gene match. The length of the CDR3 is 15 residues. The entry originates in a study of T cell clonality in common variable immunodeficiency. TCRdb's table, derived via immunoSEQ multiplex PCR, lists solely in-frame clones and lacks some. The profile covers more than 55,000 clones, none occurring a single time. Sequencing used peripheral blood mononuclear cells. The chain recombines TRBV28 with TRBJ2-7, with TRBD2 matching 10 bases. The clonotype originates from a person between 18 and 75 years old in good health. The CDR3 bases that were read are TGTGCCAGCACCCATATAGCGGGAGGCTCCTACGAG. Translating gives CASTHIAGGSYE. The whole CDR3 sequence reads CASTHIAGGSYEQYF.